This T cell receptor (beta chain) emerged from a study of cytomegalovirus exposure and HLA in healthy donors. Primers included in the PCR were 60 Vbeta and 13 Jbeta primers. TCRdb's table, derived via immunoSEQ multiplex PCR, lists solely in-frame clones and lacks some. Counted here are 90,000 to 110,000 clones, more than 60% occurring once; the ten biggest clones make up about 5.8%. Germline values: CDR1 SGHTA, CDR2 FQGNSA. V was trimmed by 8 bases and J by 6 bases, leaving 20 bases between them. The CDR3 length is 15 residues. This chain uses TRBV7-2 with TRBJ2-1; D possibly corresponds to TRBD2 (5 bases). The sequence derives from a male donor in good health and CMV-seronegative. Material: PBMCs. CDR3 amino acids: CASRSGIIAGNEQFF. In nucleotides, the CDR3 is TGTGCCAGCCGATCGGGGATAATAGCAGGCAATGAGCAGTTCTTC.